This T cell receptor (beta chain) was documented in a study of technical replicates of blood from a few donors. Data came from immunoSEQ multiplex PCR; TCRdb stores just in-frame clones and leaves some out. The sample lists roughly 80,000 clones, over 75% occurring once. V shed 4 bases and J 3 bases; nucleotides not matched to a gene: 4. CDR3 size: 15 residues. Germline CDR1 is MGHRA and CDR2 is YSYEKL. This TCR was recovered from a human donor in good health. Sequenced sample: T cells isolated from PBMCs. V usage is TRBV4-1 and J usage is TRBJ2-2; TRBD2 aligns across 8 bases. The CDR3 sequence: CASSLGTRYTGELFF. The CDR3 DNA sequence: TGCGCCAGCAGCCTCGGGACTAGATACACCGGGGAGCTGTTTTTT.